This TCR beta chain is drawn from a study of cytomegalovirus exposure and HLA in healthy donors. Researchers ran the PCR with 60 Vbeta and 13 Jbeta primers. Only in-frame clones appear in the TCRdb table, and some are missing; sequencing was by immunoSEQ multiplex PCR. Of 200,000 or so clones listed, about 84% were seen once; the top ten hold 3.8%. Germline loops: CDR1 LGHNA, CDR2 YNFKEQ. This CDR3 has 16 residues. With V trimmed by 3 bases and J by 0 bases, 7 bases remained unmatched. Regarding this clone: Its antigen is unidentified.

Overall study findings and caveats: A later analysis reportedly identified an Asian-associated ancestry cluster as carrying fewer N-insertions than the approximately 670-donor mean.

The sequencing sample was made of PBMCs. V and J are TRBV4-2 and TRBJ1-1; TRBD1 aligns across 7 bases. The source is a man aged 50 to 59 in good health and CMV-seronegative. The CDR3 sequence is CASSHYSGTVNTEAFF. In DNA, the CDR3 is TGTGCCAGCAGCCATTACTCCGGGACAGTGAACACTGAAGCTTTCTTT.